This entry concerns a single T cell receptor (beta chain). The data belong to a study of cytomegalovirus exposure and HLA in healthy donors. Study-level information: About 80 million unique TCRs from HLA-typed donors were held in an early data release.

The PCR employed 60 Vbeta primers together with 13 Jbeta primers. The repertoire was sequenced with immunoSEQ multiplex PCR; TCRdb's copy has only in-frame clones and lacks some. The table shows about 140,000 clones, with approximately 80% occurring only once. Per the germline V gene, CDR1 is MNHEY and CDR2 is SVGAGI. V was pared by 6 bases and J by 8 bases, with 5 bases of the junction left unmatched. The length of the CDR3 is 12 residues. This receptor was obtained from a man aged 45-60 years in good health and CMV-seronegative. The chain couples TRBV6-5 to TRBJ1-1; 8 bases align to TRBD1. Source material: PBMCs. The CDR3 DNA sequence: TGTGCCAGCAGGACAGGGGCATCCGAAGCTTTCTTT. The encoded protein is CASRTGASEAFF.